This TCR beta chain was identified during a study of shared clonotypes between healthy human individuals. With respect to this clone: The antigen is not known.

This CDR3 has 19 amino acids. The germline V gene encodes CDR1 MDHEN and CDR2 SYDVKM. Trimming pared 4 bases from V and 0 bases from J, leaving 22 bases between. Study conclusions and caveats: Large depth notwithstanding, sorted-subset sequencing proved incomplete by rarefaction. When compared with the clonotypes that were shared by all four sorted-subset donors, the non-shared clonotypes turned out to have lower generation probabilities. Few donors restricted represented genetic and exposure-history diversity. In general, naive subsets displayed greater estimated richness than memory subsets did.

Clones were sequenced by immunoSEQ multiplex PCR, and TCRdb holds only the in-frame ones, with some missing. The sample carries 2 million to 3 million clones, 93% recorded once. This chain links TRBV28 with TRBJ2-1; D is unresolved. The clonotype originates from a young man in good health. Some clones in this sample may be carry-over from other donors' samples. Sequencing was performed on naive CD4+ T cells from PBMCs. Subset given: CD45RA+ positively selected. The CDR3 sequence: CASSYPGHAVASSYNEQFF. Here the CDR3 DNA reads TGTGCCAGCAGTTACCCGGGCCACGCGGTCGCGAGCTCCTACAATGAGCAGTTCTTC.